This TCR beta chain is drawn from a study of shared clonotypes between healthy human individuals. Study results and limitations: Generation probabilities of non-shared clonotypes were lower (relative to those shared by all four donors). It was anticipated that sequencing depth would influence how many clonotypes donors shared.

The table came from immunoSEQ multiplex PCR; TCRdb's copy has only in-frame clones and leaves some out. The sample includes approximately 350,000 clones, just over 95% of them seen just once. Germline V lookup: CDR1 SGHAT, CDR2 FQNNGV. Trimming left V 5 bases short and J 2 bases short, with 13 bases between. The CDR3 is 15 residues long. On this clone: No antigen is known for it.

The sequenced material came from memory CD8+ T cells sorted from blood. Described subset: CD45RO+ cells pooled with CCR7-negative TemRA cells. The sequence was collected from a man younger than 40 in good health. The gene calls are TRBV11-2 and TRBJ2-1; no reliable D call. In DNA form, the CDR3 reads TGTGCCAGCAGCCCGCCGGTTACCGCCTACAATGAGCAGTTCTTC. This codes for CASSPPVTAYNEQFF.